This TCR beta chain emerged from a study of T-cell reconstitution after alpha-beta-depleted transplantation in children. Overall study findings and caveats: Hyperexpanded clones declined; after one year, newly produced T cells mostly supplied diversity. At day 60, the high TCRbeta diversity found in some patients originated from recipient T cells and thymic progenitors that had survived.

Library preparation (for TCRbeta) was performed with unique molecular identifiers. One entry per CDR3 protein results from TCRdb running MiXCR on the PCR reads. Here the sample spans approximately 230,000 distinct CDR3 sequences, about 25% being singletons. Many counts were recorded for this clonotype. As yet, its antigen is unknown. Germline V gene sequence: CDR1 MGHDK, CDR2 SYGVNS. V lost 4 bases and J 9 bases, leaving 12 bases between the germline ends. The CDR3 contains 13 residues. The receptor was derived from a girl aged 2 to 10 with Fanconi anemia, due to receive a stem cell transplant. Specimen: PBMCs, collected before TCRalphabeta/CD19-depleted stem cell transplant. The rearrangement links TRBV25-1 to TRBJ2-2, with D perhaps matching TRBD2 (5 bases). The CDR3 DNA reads TGTGCCAGCAGTGTCTTCCGGGGAAGGGAGCTGTTTTTT. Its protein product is CASSVFRGRELFF.